The rows below give T cell receptor beta chains drawn from one sample of a study of OX40 agonist ivuxolimab in advanced cancers. The protocol was immunoSEQ multiplex PCR, while the TCRdb copy is restricted to in-frame clones and leaves out a portion. This table has 60,000 to 75,000 clones, about 90% appearing once. This material consisted of CD4+ or CD8+ T cells sorted from blood, taken in a trial of the OX40 agonist ivuxolimab. The receptor source for this set is an adult with an advanced solid tumor such as melanoma, head and neck, liver or kidney cancer. The CDR3 runs from the conserved cysteine through the conserved F or W. A D gene is named only where the DNA matches it firmly. The size of a clone is reported for some rows only, either as once, few or many, or as a class for expanded clones.

clone_size: -; d_call: TRBD2; j_call: TRBJ2-5; v_call: TRBV28; cdr3_nt: TGTGCCAGCAGTTTATACCTAGCGGGAAAAGAGACCCAGTACTTC; cdr3_aa: CASSLYLAGKETQYF
clone_size: few; d_call: TRBD1; j_call: TRBJ1-6; v_call: TRBV6-5; cdr3_nt: TGTGCCAGCAGGCGCGGGACAGAGAATTCACCCCTCCACTTT; cdr3_aa: CASRRGTENSPLHF
clone_size: -; d_call: TRBD2; j_call: TRBJ2-5; v_call: TRBV28; cdr3_nt: TGTGCCAGCAGTTTGGGAGGGGTTCGACAGACCCAGTACTTC; cdr3_aa: CASSLGGVRQTQYF
clone_size: -; d_call: -; j_call: TRBJ1-5; v_call: TRBV28; cdr3_nt: TGTGCCAGCGGAACCCCCCAGCCCCAGCATTTT; cdr3_aa: CASGTPQPQHF
clone_size: few; d_call: TRBD1; j_call: TRBJ1-6; v_call: TRBV25-1; cdr3_nt: TGTGCCAGCCTAGGACAGGGCCTTGGATCACCCCTCCACTTT; cdr3_aa: CASLGQGLGSPLHF
clone_size: -; d_call: TRBD2; j_call: TRBJ2-7; v_call: TRBV6-5; cdr3_nt: TGTGCCAGCAGCCACGGGCGGGAGGGCCGCTACGAGCAGTACTTC; cdr3_aa: CASSHGREGRYEQYF
clone_size: -; d_call: -; j_call: TRBJ2-1; v_call: TRBV19; cdr3_nt: TGTGCCAGTAGTTTGAGACTAGGATTACCCAATGAGCAGTTCTTC; cdr3_aa: CASSLRLGLPNEQFF
clone_size: -; d_call: TRBD2; j_call: TRBJ2-2; v_call: TRBV6-5; cdr3_nt: TGTGCCAGCAGCCCGGGGGGGAACACCGGGGAGCTGTTTTTT; cdr3_aa: CASSPGGNTGELFF
clone_size: -; d_call: -; j_call: TRBJ2-1; v_call: TRBV13; cdr3_nt: TGTGCCAGCAGCAACCCGACTAGAATTCAGTTCTTC; cdr3_aa: CASSNPTRIQFF
clone_size: -; d_call: -; j_call: TRBJ1-4; v_call: TRBV29-1; cdr3_nt: TGCAGCGTAGCCCTTAGGGCAACTAATGAAAAACTGTTTTTT; cdr3_aa: CSVALRATNEKLFF
clone_size: -; d_call: -; j_call: TRBJ1-2; v_call: TRBV28; cdr3_nt: TGTGCCAGCGAGGGAGGATTCTATGGCTACACCTTC; cdr3_aa: CASEGGFYGYTF
clone_size: -; d_call: -; j_call: TRBJ1-1; v_call: TRBV5-4; cdr3_nt: TGTGCCAGCAGCTTGTTTGTGGGGCTGAACACTGAAGCTTTCTTT; cdr3_aa: CASSLFVGLNTEAFF
clone_size: -; d_call: -; j_call: TRBJ1-1; v_call: TRBV6-5; cdr3_nt: TGTGCCAGCAGCCTATCCTCTACGAACACTGAAGCTTTCTTT; cdr3_aa: CASSLSSTNTEAFF
clone_size: -; d_call: -; j_call: TRBJ2-7; v_call: TRBV7-9; cdr3_nt: TGTGCCAGCAGCACGGAATACGAGCAGTACTTC; cdr3_aa: CASSTEYEQYF
clone_size: -; d_call: -; j_call: TRBJ2-7; v_call: TRBV6-5; cdr3_nt: TGTGCCAGCAGGACCGGGACTGGGCCCTACGAGCAGTACTTC; cdr3_aa: CASRTGTGPYEQYF
clone_size: -; d_call: -; j_call: TRBJ2-5; v_call: TRBV7-2; cdr3_nt: TGTGCCAGCAGCTTACAAGTGGGTTCCGAGACCCAGTACTTC; cdr3_aa: CASSLQVGSETQYF
clone_size: -; d_call: TRBD2; j_call: TRBJ2-1; v_call: TRBV12-5; cdr3_nt: TGTGCTAGTGGGGAGAGCCTAGCGGGGGGGCCTATTGACTACAATGAGCAGTTCTTC; cdr3_aa: CASGESLAGGPIDYNEQFF
clone_size: -; d_call: -; j_call: TRBJ1-1; v_call: TRBV11-3; cdr3_nt: TGTGCCAGCAGCTTGGAAGGGCGGAACACTGAAGCTTTCTTT; cdr3_aa: CASSLEGRNTEAFF
clone_size: once; d_call: -; j_call: TRBJ2-1; v_call: TRBV7-2; cdr3_nt: TGTGCCAGCAGCCTAAGGGGGGGTGAGCAGTTCTTC; cdr3_aa: CASSLRGGEQFF
clone_size: -; d_call: -; j_call: TRBJ2-7; v_call: TRBV6-5; cdr3_nt: TGTGCCAGCAGTTACCGAGACAGTTACGAGCAGTACTTC; cdr3_aa: CASSYRDSYEQYF
clone_size: -; d_call: TRBD2; j_call: TRBJ2-1; v_call: TRBV5-1; cdr3_nt: TGCGCCAGCAGCGGGGGACTAGCGGGAGTTGCGAATGAGCAGTTCTTC; cdr3_aa: CASSGGLAGVANEQFF
clone_size: -; d_call: -; j_call: TRBJ1-1; v_call: TRBV5-1; cdr3_nt: TGCGCCAGCAGCTTGGGGACACTCGAGAACACTGAAGCTTTCTTT; cdr3_aa: CASSLGTLENTEAFF
clone_size: -; d_call: -; j_call: TRBJ1-4; v_call: TRBV5-6; cdr3_nt: TGTGCCAGCAGAAGGCTCCCCGATAATGAAAAACTGTTTTTT; cdr3_aa: CASRRLPDNEKLFF
clone_size: -; d_call: -; j_call: TRBJ1-4; v_call: TRBV28; cdr3_nt: TGTGCCAGCAGTTTGAGGGACGAAAAACTGTTTTTT; cdr3_aa: CASSLRDEKLFF
clone_size: -; d_call: -; j_call: TRBJ1-1; v_call: TRBV28; cdr3_nt: TGTGCCAGCAGTTTTGAAAGGGCGGAGGAGAACACTGAAGCTTTCTTT; cdr3_aa: CASSFERAEENTEAFF
clone_size: -; d_call: TRBD1; j_call: TRBJ2-5; v_call: TRBV11-2; cdr3_nt: TGTGCCAGCAGCCCCCGCAGGGGGCGAAGGGAGACCCAGTACTTC; cdr3_aa: CASSPRRGRRETQYF
clone_size: few; d_call: -; j_call: TRBJ2-7; v_call: TRBV28; cdr3_nt: TGTGCCAGCAGTTTCTCCGGATCGCACGAGCAGTACTTC; cdr3_aa: CASSFSGSHEQYF
clone_size: -; d_call: -; j_call: TRBJ1-5; v_call: TRBV27; cdr3_nt: -; cdr3_aa: CASSAYPFLHQHF
clone_size: -; d_call: TRBD1; j_call: TRBJ1-1; v_call: TRBV27; cdr3_nt: TGTGCCAGCAGTTTACACAGGGGCACTGAAGCTTTCTTT; cdr3_aa: CASSLHRGTEAFF
clone_size: -; d_call: TRBD2; j_call: TRBJ2-1; v_call: TRBV19; cdr3_nt: TGTGCCAGTAGTAAGACTAGCGGGACCTACAATGAGCAGTTCTTC; cdr3_aa: CASSKTSGTYNEQFF
clone_size: -; d_call: TRBD1; j_call: TRBJ2-7; v_call: TRBV28; cdr3_nt: TGTGCCAGCAGTTTCTCGGACAGGGGCGAGCAGTACTTC; cdr3_aa: CASSFSDRGEQYF
clone_size: -; d_call: -; j_call: TRBJ1-1; v_call: TRBV2; cdr3_nt: TGTGCCAGCAGTGTGCAACCCGCGCGCACTGAAGCTTTCTTT; cdr3_aa: CASSVQPARTEAFF
clone_size: -; d_call: -; j_call: TRBJ1-3; v_call: TRBV5-1; cdr3_nt: TGCGCCAGCAGCTTGGATCAAGGAAACACCATATATTTT; cdr3_aa: CASSLDQGNTIYF
clone_size: -; d_call: TRBD1; j_call: TRBJ2-5; v_call: TRBV29-1; cdr3_nt: TGCAGCGTTGAACAGGGGGCGCGGGAGACCCAGTACTTC; cdr3_aa: CSVEQGARETQYF
clone_size: once; d_call: -; j_call: TRBJ1-6; v_call: TRBV28; cdr3_nt: TGTGCCAGCAGTTTTGCGCCTGGGGTTTCACCCCTCCACTTT; cdr3_aa: CASSFAPGVSPLHF
clone_size: -; d_call: -; j_call: TRBJ2-1; v_call: TRBV7-8; cdr3_nt: TGTGCCAGCAGCTTGTTATATGCTGAGCAGTTCTTC; cdr3_aa: CASSLLYAEQFF
clone_size: few; d_call: -; j_call: TRBJ2-7; v_call: TRBV4-3; cdr3_nt: TGCGCCAGCAGCCAATCCACCGGACAGTACGAGCAGTACTTC; cdr3_aa: CASSQSTGQYEQYF
clone_size: -; d_call: -; j_call: TRBJ1-2; v_call: TRBV7-3; cdr3_nt: TGTGCCAGCAGCTTAACGTCGGACGGGTATGGCTACACCTTC; cdr3_aa: CASSLTSDGYGYTF
clone_size: -; d_call: -; j_call: TRBJ1-3; v_call: TRBV14; cdr3_nt: TGTGCCAGCAGCCCAGGAAGGAACACCATATATTTT; cdr3_aa: CASSPGRNTIYF
clone_size: -; d_call: -; j_call: TRBJ2-1; v_call: TRBV18; cdr3_nt: TGTGCCAGCTCACCTAGACATGGATTCAATGAGCAGTTCTTC; cdr3_aa: CASSPRHGFNEQFF
clone_size: -; d_call: TRBD2; j_call: TRBJ2-5; v_call: TRBV2; cdr3_nt: TGTGCCAGCAGTATTTCAGGGAGGGAAGAGACCCAGTACTTC; cdr3_aa: CASSISGREETQYF
clone_size: -; d_call: TRBD1; j_call: TRBJ1-2; v_call: TRBV29-1; cdr3_nt: TGCAGCGTTGGGGTGGGGGACAGGGGGGGTGGCTACACCTTC; cdr3_aa: CSVGVGDRGGGYTF
clone_size: -; d_call: TRBD2; j_call: TRBJ2-5; v_call: TRBV11-3; cdr3_nt: TGTGCCAGCAGCTTGGCTAGCGGGGAAGAGACCCAGTACTTC; cdr3_aa: CASSLASGEETQYF
clone_size: -; d_call: -; j_call: TRBJ2-1; v_call: TRBV14; cdr3_nt: TGTGCCAGCAGCCAAGATCTGGACAGAGGGCTACTAGGGGCCAATGAGCAGTTCTTC; cdr3_aa: CASSQDLDRGLLGANEQFF
clone_size: -; d_call: -; j_call: TRBJ2-1; v_call: TRBV29-1; cdr3_nt: TGCAGCGTTGAAGGGAACAATGAGCAGTTCTTC; cdr3_aa: CSVEGNNEQFF
clone_size: -; d_call: -; j_call: TRBJ2-1; v_call: TRBV9; cdr3_nt: TGTGCCAGCAGCCCGTTCTCGGAGGCCAGAGAGCAGTTCTTC; cdr3_aa: CASSPFSEAREQFF
clone_size: -; d_call: TRBD2; j_call: TRBJ2-1; v_call: TRBV7-9; cdr3_nt: TGTGCCAGCAGCCCGCCCCTGGTTAGGACTAGAGTTTTCAATGAGCAGTTCTTC; cdr3_aa: CASSPPLVRTRVFNEQFF
clone_size: -; d_call: -; j_call: TRBJ2-1; v_call: TRBV12-2; cdr3_nt: TGTGCATCCGGACAATTAAAATCCAATGAGCAGTTCTTC; cdr3_aa: CASGQLKSNEQFF
clone_size: -; d_call: TRBD1; j_call: TRBJ1-1; v_call: TRBV20-1; cdr3_nt: TGCAGTGCTAGGGACAGGGAGGCTTTCTTT; cdr3_aa: CSARDREAFF
clone_size: once; d_call: TRBD1; j_call: TRBJ2-4; v_call: TRBV5-6; cdr3_nt: TGTGCCAGCAGCTTTTTTGGGACAGGGGGCGCGGGCAAAAACATTCAGTACTTC; cdr3_aa: CASSFFGTGGAGKNIQYF
clone_size: few; d_call: TRBD1; j_call: TRBJ2-2; v_call: TRBV5-4; cdr3_nt: TGTGCCAGCAGCTTCGACGGACAGGCCACCGGGGAGCTGTTTTTT; cdr3_aa: CASSFDGQATGELFF
clone_size: -; d_call: TRBD1; j_call: TRBJ2-7; v_call: TRBV25-1; cdr3_nt: TGTGCCAGCAGTGTGAGCGGACAGGGAACGGGCGAGCAGTACTTC; cdr3_aa: CASSVSGQGTGEQYF
clone_size: once; d_call: TRBD2; j_call: TRBJ2-1; v_call: TRBV5-4; cdr3_nt: TGTGCCAGCAGGAGGCTAGCGGGGGGGCGAAATGAGCAGTTCTTC; cdr3_aa: CASRRLAGGRNEQFF